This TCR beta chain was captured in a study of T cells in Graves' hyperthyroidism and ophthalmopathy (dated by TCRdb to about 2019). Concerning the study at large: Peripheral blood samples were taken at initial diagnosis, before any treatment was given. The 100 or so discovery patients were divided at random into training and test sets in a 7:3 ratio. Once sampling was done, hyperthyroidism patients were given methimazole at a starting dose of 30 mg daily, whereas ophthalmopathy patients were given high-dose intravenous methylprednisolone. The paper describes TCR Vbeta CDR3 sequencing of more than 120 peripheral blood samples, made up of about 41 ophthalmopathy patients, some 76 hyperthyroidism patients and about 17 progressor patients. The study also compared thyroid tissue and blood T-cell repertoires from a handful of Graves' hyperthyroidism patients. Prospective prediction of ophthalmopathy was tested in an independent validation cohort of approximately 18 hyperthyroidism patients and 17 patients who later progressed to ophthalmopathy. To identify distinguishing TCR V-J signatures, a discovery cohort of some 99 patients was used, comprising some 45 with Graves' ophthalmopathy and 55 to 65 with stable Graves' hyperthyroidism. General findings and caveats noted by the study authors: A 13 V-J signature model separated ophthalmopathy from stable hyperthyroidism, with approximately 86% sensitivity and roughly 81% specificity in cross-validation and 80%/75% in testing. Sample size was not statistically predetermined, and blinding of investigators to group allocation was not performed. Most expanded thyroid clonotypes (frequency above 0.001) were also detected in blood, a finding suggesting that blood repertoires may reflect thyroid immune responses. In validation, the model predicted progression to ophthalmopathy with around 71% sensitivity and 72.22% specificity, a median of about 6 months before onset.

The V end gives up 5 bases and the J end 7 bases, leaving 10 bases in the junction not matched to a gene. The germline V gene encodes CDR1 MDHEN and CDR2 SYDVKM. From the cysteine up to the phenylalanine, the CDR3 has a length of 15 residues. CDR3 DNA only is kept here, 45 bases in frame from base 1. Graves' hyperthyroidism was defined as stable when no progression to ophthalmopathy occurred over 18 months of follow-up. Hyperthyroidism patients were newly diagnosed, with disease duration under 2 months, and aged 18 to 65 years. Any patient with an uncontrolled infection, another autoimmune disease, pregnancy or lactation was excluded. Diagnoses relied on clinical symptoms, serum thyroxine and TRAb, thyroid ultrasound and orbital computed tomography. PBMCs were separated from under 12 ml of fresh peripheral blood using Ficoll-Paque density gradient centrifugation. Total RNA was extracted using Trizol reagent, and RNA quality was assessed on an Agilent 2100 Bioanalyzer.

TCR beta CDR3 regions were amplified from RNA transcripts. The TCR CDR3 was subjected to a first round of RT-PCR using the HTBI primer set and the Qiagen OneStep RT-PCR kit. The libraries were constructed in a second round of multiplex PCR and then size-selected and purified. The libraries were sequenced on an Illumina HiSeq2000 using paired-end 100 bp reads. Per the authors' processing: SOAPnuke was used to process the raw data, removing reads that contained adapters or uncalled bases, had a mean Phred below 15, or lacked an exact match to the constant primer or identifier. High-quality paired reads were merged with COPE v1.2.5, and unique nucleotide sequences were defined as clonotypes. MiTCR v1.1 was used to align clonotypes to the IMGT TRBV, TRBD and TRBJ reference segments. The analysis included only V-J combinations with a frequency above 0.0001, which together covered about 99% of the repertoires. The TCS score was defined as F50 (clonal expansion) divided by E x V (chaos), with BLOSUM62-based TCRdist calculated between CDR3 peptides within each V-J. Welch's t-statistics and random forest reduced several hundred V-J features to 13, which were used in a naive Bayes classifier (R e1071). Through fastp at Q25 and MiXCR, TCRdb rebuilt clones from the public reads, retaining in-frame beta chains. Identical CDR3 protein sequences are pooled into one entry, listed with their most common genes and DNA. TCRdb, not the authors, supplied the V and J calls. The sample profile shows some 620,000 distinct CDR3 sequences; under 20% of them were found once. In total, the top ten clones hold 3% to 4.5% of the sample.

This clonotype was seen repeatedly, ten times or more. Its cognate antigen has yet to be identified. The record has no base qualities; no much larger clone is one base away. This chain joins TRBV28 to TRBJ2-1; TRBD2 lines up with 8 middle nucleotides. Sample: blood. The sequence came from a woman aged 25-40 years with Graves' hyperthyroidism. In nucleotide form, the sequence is TGTGCCAGCAGTCCCTCCGGGAGCGGGAGAAATGAGCAGTTCTTC. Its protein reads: CASSPSGSGRNEQFF.